Detailed here is one T cell receptor (beta chain). Its specificity is not known. The repertoire was sequenced with immunoSEQ multiplex PCR; TCRdb's copy has only in-frame clones and lacks some. The repertoire holds 20,000 to 25,000 clones, 80% to 90% seen once, with 1.9% in the top ten. Sampled 1 year posttransplant, controls received myeloablative marrow transplants, methotrexate and a calcineurin inhibitor. These data come from a study of T cells after posttransplantation cyclophosphamide. The study's findings and limits: Tissue-infiltrating T cells from skin or gut overlapped little with blood T cells. Recipient CMV seropositivity and CMV reactivation strongly tracked TRB clonality. Later post-transplant blood repertoires were often dominated by donor CD8+ memory clones.

The sequence was obtained from a female patient between 30 and 40 years old who received an allogeneic stem cell transplant from an unrelated donor, was CMV-positive, and had acute and chronic GVHD. Some T cells may have originated in the graft donor. Sequencing used PBMCs, obtained just over 350 days after allogeneic stem cell transplant with calcineurin inhibitor and methotrexate.

The CDR3: CASSYSGGRHQYF. Written as DNA, the CDR3 is TGTGCCAGCAGTTACTCTGGGGGCCGTCATCAGTATTTT. The genes are TRBV6-5 and TRBJ2-3; maybe TRBD1 (6 bases). Germline V gives CDR1 MNHEY, CDR2 SVGAGI. The CDR3 has 13 residues. The germline V and J ends were trimmed by 0 bases and 12 bases, with 13 bases remaining between them.